This TCR beta chain derives from a study of T cell responses to AZD1222 COVID-19 vaccine. Overall study results and limits: Nearly half of the spike-specific TCRs reportedly recognize variant regions that carry no mutations. Possibly, clonal diversity was underestimated; donors were largely white British and included more females. The CD4 TCRs associated with vaccination extended across spike and predominated at 160-218 and 743-854.

Sequencing was performed with immunoSEQ multiplex PCR; in TCRdb, only in-frame clones are kept and a portion is missing. The repertoire has under 150,000 clones, around 90% of them found once; the top ten carry over 15%. In this sample, this clone turned up once. No antigen is known for it. The CDR3 contains 15 residues. J was trimmed by 6 bases and V by 5 bases; bases with no gene match: 11. Germline CDR1 is KGHSH and CDR2 is LQKENI. The chain joins TRBV18 to TRBJ2-7; 9 bases agree with TRBD1. The sample consisted of peripheral blood, taken on day 0 of MenACWY control vaccination. The sequence was obtained from an adult in good health. The CDR3 DNA reads as TGTGCCAGCTCATCTGACCGGGACAGGGTAAGCGAGCAGTACTTC. Protein: CASSSDRDRVSEQYF.